This T cell receptor beta chain was profiled in a study of T-cell memory formation after mild COVID-19 (dated by TCRdb to the early 2020s). Background for the entire study: Most TCR sequence clusters were specific to one of the two donors. In a couple of donors, T-cell clones that expanded and contracted after mild COVID-19 were followed by sequencing TCRalpha and TCRbeta repertoires longitudinally. Two young, previously healthy adult volunteers made up the cohort, one male and one female. Findings and caveats that apply to the study as a whole: Contracting CD4+ clones were found mainly in CM and EM memory subsets, while CD8+ clones were enriched in EMRA. Only two mild cases were covered by the study, and larger cohorts that include severe cases with pre-infection samples were considered necessary. SARS-CoV-2 specificity was not confirmed for the second-wave clones peaking on day 37. Some responding clones were found in pre-infection memory, which suggests that pre-existing cross-reactive memory T cells took part in the SARS-CoV-2 response. Balanced CD4/CD8 phenotypes were observed for clones contracting from day 15 to 85, whereas a bias towards CD4+ was observed for a second wave of clones expanding from day 15 to 37.

Data came from an Illumina NovaSeq 6000. cDNA libraries for TCRalpha and TCRbeta were prepared by 5'RACE using constant-segment primers, with sample barcodes and unique molecular identifiers added. RNA was extracted from every sample with Trizol reagent. Libraries were amplified in two PCR steps, with a second sample barcode and Illumina TruSeq adapters added in the second step. Sequencing of the libraries was done on an Illumina NovaSeq, producing 2 x 150 bp paired-end reads. The authors' pipeline ran thus. The reads were demultiplexed and collapsed into UMI-guided consensus sequences using migec v1.2.7. Using mixcr v2.1.11, UMI consensuses were aligned to TRA and TRB V and J templates and then assembled into clonotypes. Expanded or contracted clonotypes were those called significant by both edgeR and NoisET, with noise models trained on biological replicates. For edgeR calls, the cutoffs were a false discovery rate-adjusted p below 0.01 and a log2 fold-change threshold of 1. PCA with hierarchical clustering of max-normalized trajectories of the 1000 most abundant clonotypes was used as exploratory dynamics analysis. Separately sequenced CD4+ and CD8+ repertoires were used to assign a CD4 or CD8 phenotype to each responding clone. In-frame beta chains were kept once TCRdb had trimmed the public reads at Q25 with fastp and called clones with MiXCR. One record per CDR3 amino acid sequence lists the most common genes and DNA. For this entry, the V and J calls and clone size follow TCRdb and not the study's own pipeline. This sample is represented by 550,000 to 700,000 distinct CDR3 sequences; approximately 15% of them were singletons. The ten largest account for about 8.1% of the sample.

The CDR3 spans 14 residues, from the cysteine through the phenylalanine. The DNA shown is the 42-base CDR3, in frame from base 1. Based on the germline V gene, the CDR1 and CDR2 sequences are KGHDR and SFDVKD. V gives up 7 bases and J gives up 0 bases, and the segment between their germline ends measures 12 bases. There are a few counts of this clonotype. Its cognate antigen has yet to be identified. Base-call qualities are not available, and no considerably larger clone is one nucleotide away. Ficoll-Paque density gradient centrifugation was used to isolate PBMCs. The receptor chain draws on TRBV24-1 and TRBJ2-7; a tentative D match to TRBD1 spans 6 bases. The specimen sequenced was PBMCs or a T cell subset sorted from them (not recorded which). The sequence derives from an adult woman who had mild COVID-19 (a few samples of this study predate the infection). The sample titles of this study are shuffled in the database, so cell type and time point are left out; the donor was told from shared clones. DNA sequence: TGTGCCACCAGGCAGGGGAGCTCCTCCTACGAGCAGTACTTC. The encoded protein is CATRQGSSSYEQYF.